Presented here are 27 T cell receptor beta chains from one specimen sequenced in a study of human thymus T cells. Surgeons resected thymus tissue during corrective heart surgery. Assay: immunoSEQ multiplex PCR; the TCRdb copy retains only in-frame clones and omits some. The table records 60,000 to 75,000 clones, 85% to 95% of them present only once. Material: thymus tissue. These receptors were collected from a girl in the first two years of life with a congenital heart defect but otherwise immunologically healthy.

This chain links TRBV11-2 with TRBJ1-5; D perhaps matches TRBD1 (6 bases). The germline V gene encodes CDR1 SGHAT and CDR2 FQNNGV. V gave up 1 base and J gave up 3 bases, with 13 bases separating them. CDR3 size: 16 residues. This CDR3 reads CASSLGGTRSNQPQHF. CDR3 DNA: TGTGCCAGCAGCTTAGGAGGGACAAGATCCAATCAGCCCCAGCATTTT.

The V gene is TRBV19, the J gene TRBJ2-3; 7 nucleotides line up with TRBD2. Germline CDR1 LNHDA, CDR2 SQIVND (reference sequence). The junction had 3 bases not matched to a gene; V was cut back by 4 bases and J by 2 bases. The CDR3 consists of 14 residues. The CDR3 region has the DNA TGTGCCAGTAGTACCGGACTAGACACAGATACGCAGTATTTT. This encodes CASSTGLDTDTQYF.

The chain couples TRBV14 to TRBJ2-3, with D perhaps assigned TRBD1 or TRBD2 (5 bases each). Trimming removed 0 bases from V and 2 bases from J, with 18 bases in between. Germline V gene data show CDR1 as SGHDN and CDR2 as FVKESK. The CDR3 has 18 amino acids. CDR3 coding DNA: TGTGCCAGCAGCCAAGACACGCCTCCGTGGGGGATCACAGATACGCAGTATTTT. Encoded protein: CASSQDTPPWGITDTQYF.

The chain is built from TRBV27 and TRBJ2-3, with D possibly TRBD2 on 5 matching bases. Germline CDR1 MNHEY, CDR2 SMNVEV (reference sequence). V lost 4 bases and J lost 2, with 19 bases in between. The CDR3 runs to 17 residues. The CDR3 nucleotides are TGTGCCAGCAGTTCCCAGGACTCGACTGAGAACACAGATACGCAGTATTTT. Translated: CASSSQDSTENTDTQYF.

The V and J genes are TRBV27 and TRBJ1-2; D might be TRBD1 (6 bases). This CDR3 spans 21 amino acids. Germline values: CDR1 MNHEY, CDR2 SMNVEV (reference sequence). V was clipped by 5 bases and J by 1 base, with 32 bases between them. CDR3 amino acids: CASSASTYRATRSLFNYGYTF. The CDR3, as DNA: TGTGCCAGCAGTGCGTCGACCTACAGGGCCACCCGTTCCTTATTTAACTATGGCTACACCTTC.

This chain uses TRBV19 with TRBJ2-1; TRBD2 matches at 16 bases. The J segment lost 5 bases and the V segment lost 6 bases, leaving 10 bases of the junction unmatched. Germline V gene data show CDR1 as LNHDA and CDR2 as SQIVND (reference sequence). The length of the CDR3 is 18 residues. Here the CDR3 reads CASSRVTGTSGRDNEQFF. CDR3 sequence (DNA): TGTGCCAGTAGCAGAGTCACCGGGACTAGCGGGAGGGACAATGAGCAGTTCTTC.

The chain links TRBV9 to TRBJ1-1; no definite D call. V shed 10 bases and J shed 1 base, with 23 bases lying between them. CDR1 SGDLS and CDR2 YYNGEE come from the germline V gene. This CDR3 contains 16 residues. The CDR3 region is CALSNLSNLKNTEAFF. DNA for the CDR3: TGTGCCCTTTCAAACCTCTCGAACCTAAAGAACACTGAAGCTTTCTTT. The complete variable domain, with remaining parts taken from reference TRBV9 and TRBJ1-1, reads DSGVTQTPKHLITATGQRVTLRCSPRSGDLSVYWYQQSLDQGLQFLIQYYNGEERAKGNILERFSAQQFPDLHSELNLSSLELGDSALYFCALSNLSNLKNTEAFFGQGTRLTVV.

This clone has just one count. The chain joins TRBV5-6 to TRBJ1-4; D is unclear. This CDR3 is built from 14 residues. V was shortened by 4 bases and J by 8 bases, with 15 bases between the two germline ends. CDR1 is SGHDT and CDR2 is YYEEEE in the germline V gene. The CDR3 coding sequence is TGTGCCAGCAGCCGCCAGCACCCGGACGAAAAACTGTTTTTT. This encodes CASSRQHPDEKLFF.

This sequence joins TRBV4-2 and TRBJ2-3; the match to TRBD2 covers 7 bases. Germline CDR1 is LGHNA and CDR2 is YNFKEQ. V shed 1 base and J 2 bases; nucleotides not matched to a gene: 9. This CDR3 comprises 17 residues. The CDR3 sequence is CASSQVNSGLSTDTQYF. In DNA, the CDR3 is TGTGCCAGCAGCCAAGTGAATAGCGGGCTCTCCACAGATACGCAGTATTTT.

The CDR3 DNA sequence: TGTGCCAGCTATTTAAGGTCCGGGGCGGGAGACAGAATCGGGGAGCTGTTTTTT. It yields the protein CASYLRSGAGDRIGELFF. The chain couples TRBV27 to TRBJ2-2; 7 bases are shared with TRBD2. Germline trimming cut 8 bases from V and 7 bases from J; bases unmatched to any gene: 22. Germline values: CDR1 MNHEY, CDR2 SMNVEV (reference sequence). The CDR3 length is 18 residues.

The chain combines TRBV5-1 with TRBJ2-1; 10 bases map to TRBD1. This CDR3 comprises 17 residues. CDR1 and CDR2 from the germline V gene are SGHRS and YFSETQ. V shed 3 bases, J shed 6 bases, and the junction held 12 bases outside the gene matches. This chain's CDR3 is CASSSQPPGQGLNEQFF. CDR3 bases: TGCGCCAGCAGCTCGCAGCCTCCGGGACAGGGGCTCAATGAGCAGTTCTTC.

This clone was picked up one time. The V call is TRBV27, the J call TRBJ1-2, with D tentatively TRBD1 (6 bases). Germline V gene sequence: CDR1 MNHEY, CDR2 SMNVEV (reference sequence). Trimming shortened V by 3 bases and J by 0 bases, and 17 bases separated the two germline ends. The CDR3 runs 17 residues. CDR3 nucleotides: TGTGCCAGCAGTTTTTTACAGGGTAAAGGAGCTAACTATGGCTACACCTTC. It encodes CASSFLQGKGANYGYTF.

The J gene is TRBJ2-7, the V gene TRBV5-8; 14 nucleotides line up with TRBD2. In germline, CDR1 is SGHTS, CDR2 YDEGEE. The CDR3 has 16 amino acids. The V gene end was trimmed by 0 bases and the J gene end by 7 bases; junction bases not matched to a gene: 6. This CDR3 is CASSLGSGLAGVEQYF. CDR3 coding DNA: TGTGCCAGCAGCTTGGGCTCGGGACTAGCGGGAGTAGAGCAGTACTTC.

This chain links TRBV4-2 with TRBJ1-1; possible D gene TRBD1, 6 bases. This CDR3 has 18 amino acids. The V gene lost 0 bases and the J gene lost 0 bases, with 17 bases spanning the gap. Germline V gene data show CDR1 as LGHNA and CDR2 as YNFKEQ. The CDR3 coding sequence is TGTGCCAGCAGCCAAGAGGGGACTCCAGGACAGTTGAACACTGAAGCTTTCTTT. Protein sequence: CASSQEGTPGQLNTEAFF.

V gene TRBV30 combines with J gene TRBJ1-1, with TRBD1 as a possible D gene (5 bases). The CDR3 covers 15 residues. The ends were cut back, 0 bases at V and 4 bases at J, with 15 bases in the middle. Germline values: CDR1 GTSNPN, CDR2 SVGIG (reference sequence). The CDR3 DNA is TGTGCCTGGAGTGTACTTGGCGGGGGGTTCACTGAAGCTTTCTTT. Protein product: CAWSVLGGGFTEAFF.

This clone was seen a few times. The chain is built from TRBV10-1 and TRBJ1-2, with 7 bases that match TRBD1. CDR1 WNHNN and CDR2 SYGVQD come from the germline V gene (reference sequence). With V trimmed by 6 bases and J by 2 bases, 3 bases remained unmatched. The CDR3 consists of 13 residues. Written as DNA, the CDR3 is TGCGCCAGCAGGACAGGGTCGAACTATGGCTACACCTTC. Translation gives CASRTGSNYGYTF.

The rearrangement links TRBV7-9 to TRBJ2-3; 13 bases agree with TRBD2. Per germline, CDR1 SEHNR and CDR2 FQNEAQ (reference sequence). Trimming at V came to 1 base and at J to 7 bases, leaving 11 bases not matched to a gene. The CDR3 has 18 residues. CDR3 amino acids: CASSLVGVLTSGRYTQYF. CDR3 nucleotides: TGTGCCAGCAGCTTAGTGGGGGTCCTGACTAGCGGGAGGTATACGCAGTATTTT.

CDR3 in DNA: TGTGCCAGCTCACCAGCGGGGGCGAGGGAAAAACTGTTTTTT. Translating gives CASSPAGAREKLFF. V gene TRBV18 combines with J gene TRBJ1-4, with D maybe TRBD1 (6 bases). Trimming left V 2 bases short and J 8 bases short, with 12 bases between. Germline V gene data show CDR1 as KGHSH and CDR2 as LQKENI. CDR3 size: 14 residues.

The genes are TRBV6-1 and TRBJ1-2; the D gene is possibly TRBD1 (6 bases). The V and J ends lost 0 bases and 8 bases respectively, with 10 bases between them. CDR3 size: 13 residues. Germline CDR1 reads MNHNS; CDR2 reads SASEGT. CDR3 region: CASSEAGGRGYTF. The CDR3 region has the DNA TGTGCCAGCAGTGAAGCTGGGGGGCGGGGCTACACCTTC.

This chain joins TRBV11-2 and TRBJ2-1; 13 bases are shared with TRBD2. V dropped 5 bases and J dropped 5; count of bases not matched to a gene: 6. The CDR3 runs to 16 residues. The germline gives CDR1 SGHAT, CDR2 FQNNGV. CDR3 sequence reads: CASSPRTSGGNNEQFF. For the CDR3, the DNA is TGTGCCAGCAGCCCCCGGACTAGCGGGGGTAACAATGAGCAGTTCTTC.

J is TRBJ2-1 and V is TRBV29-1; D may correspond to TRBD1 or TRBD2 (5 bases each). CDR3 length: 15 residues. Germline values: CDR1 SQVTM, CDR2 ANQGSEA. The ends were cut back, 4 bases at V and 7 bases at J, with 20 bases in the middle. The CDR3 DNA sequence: TGCAGCGTTGGGTGGTTCACGGGACCGGGGAATGAGCAGTTCTTC. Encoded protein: CSVGWFTGPGNEQFF.

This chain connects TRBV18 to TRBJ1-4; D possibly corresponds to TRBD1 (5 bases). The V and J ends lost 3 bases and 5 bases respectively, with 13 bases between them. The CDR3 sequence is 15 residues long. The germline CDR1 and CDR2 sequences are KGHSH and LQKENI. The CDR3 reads CASSPWRGENEKLFF. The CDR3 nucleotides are TGTGCCAGCTCACCTTGGAGAGGGGAGAATGAAAAACTGTTTTTT.

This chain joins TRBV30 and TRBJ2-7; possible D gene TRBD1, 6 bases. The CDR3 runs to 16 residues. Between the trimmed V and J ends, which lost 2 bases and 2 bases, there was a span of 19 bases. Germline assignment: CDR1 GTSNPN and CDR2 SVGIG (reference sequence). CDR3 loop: CAWSPRPGENTYEQYF. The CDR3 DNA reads TGTGCCTGGAGTCCCCGTCCAGGGGAAAACACCTACGAGCAGTACTTC. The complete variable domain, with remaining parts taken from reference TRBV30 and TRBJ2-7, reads SQTIHQWPATLVQPVGSPLSLECTVEGTSNPNLYWYRQAAGRGLQLLFYSVGIGQISSEVPQNLSASRPQDRQFILSSKKLLLSDSGFYLCAWSPRPGENTYEQYFGPGTRLTVT.

CDR3 in DNA: TGTGCCATCTATGCGGGAGGGCCGCACAATGAGCAGTTCTTC. This codes for CAIYAGGPHNEQFF. The V call is TRBV10-3, the J call TRBJ2-1, with TRBD2 identical over 9 bases. V was pared by 8 bases and J by 5 bases, with 7 bases of the junction left unmatched. This CDR3 comprises 14 residues. The germline gives CDR1 ENHRY, CDR2 SYGVKD.

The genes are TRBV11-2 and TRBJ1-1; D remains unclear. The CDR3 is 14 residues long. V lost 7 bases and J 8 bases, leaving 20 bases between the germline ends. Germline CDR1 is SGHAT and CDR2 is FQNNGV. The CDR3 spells CASNPNPGRGEAFF. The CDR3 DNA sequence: TGTGCCAGCAACCCAAACCCGGGTCGAGGGGAAGCTTTCTTT.

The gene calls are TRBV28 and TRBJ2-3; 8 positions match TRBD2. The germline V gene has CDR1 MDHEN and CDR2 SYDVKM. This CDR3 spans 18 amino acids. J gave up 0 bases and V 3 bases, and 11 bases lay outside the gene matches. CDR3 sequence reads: CASSLGDLAGLSTDTQYF. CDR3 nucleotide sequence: TGTGCCAGCAGTTTGGGGGATCTAGCGGGTTTAAGCACAGATACGCAGTATTTT.

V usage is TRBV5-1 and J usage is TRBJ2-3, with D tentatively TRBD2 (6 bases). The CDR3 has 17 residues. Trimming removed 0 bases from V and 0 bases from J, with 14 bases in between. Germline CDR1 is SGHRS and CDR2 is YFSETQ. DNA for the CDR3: TGCGCCAGCAGCTTGGCTCTTGGACTACCAAGCACAGATACGCAGTATTTT. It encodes CASSLALGLPSTDTQYF. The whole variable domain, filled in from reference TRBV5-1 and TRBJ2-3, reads KAGVTQTPRYLIKTRGQQVTLSCSPISGHRSVSWYQQTPGQGLQFLFEYFSETQRNKGNFPGRFSGRQFSNSRSEMNVSTLELGDSALYLCASSLALGLPSTDTQYFGPGTRLTVL.